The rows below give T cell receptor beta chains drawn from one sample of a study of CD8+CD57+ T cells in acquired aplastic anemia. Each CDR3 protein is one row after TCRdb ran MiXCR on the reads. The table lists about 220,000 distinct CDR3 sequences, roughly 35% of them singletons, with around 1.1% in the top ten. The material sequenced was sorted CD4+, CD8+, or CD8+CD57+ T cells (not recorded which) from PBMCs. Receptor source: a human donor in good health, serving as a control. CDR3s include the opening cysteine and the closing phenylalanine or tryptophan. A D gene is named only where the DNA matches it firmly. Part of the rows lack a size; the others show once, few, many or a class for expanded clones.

CASRLTGRQGEQYF TGTGCCAGCAGACTGACAGGGCGCCAAGGCGAGCAGTACTTC TRBV27 few TRBD1 TRBJ2-7 14
CASSYGREGEQYF TGTGCCAGCAGTTACGGAAGGGAAGGCGAGCAGTACTTC TRBV7-3 . . TRBJ2-7 13
CASSRATNEKLFF TGTGCCAGCAGTCGTGCAACTAATGAAAAACTGTTTTTT TRBV2 many . TRBJ1-4 13
CASSFLGQGAFGYTF TGCGCCAGCAGCTTTTTGGGACAGGGGGCGTTTGGCTACACCTTC TRBV5-1 few TRBD1 TRBJ1-2 15
CASSRDSGTEAFF TGTGCCAGCAGCAGGGACAGCGGGACTGAAGCTTTCTTT TRBV7-3 many TRBD1 TRBJ1-1 13
CASSKRTGGNSPLHF TGTGCCAGTAGTAAACGGACAGGCGGTAATTCACCCCTCCACTTT TRBV19 many TRBD1 TRBJ1-6 15
CASSQLLSTTDTQYF TGTGCCAGCAGCCAACTCCTTTCCACCACAGATACGCAGTATTTT TRBV3-1 . . TRBJ2-3 15
CASSLASFGTGGQPQHF TGTGCCAGCAGTTTAGCGTCATTTGGGACAGGCGGTCAGCCCCAGCATTTT TRBV12-3/TRBV12-4 . TRBD1 TRBJ1-5 17
CATLRSNEQYF TGTGCCACCCTAAGGTCGAACGAGCAGTACTTC TRBV24-1 . . TRBJ2-7 11
CASSQTGGRGYEQYF TGTGCCAGCAGCCAAACAGGGGGCCGAGGGTACGAGCAGTACTTC TRBV5-5 many TRBD1 TRBJ2-7 15
CATSRDGTTGSEQYF TGTGCCACCAGCAGAGATGGTACGACAGGGTCCGAGCAGTACTTC TRBV15 . TRBD1 TRBJ2-7 15
CTSSSGPNSGNTIYF TGTACCAGCAGCTCGGGCCCTAACTCTGGAAACACCATATATTTT TRBV19 . . TRBJ1-3 15
CASSSSDRVGNSPLHF TGTGCCAGCAGCTCAAGCGACAGGGTGGGTAATTCACCCCTCCACTTT TRBV11-2 . TRBD1 TRBJ1-6 16
CASSQDLYYGYTF TGTGCCAGCAGTCAAGACTTGTACTATGGCTACACCTTC TRBV6-1 many . TRBJ1-2 13
CASSSGLTGGPKADTQYF TGTGCCAGCAGTTCGGGGTTGACGGGGGGGCCCAAGGCAGATACGCAGTATTTT TRBV5-4 . TRBD2 TRBJ2-3 18
CATSEDGLAPRPLHF TGTGCCACCAGTGAGGACGGCCTTGCCCCTAGGCCCCTCCACTTT TRBV24-1 medium-sized . TRBJ1-6 15
CASSPLDRGRLGAFF TGTGCCAGCAGCCCCTTAGATAGAGGGCGCCTTGGAGCTTTCTTT TRBV9 . . TRBJ1-1 15
CSARTSNQPQHF TGCAGTGCTCGGACCTCCAATCAGCCCCAGCATTTT TRBV20-1 many . TRBJ1-5 12
CASTEAPGGGYGYTF TGTGCCAGCACCGAAGCGCCGGGCGGTGGGTATGGCTACACCTTC TRBV6-1 few . TRBJ1-2 15
CASTANRDQPQHF TGTGCCAGCACCGCAAACAGGGATCAGCCCCAGCATTTT TRBV12-3/TRBV12-4 . . TRBJ1-5 13
CASSARPVWGADTQYF TGTGCCAGCAGTGCCCGGCCTGTGTGGGGGGCAGATACGCAGTATTTT TRBV2 . . TRBJ2-3 16
CASSPGLEEETQYF TGCGCCAGCAGTCCGGGACTAGAGGAAGAGACCCAGTACTTC TRBV10-1 . TRBD2 TRBJ2-5 14
CASSELQGAYNEQFF TGTGCCAGCAGTGAATTACAGGGGGCGTACAATGAGCAGTTCTTC TRBV2 many TRBD1 TRBJ2-1 15
CATKTGVGTDTQYF TGTGCCACAAAAACAGGGGTAGGGACAGATACGCAGTATTTT TRBV15 many TRBD1 TRBJ2-3 14
CASSLSAGFPCEQYF TGTGCCAGCAGTTTATCGGCAGGATTCCCCTGCGAGCAGTACTTC TRBV28 . . TRBJ2-7 15
CASSQPGQRYEQYF TGCGCCAGCAGCCAGCCCGGACAGCGATACGAGCAGTACTTC TRBV4-1 many . TRBJ2-7 14
CASSYSLGNSPLHF TGTGCCAGCAGTTACTCTTTAGGGAATTCACCCCTCCACTTT TRBV6-5 many . TRBJ1-6 14
CASSGDRGRDEQYF TGTGCCAGCAGCGGCGACAGGGGGCGGGACGAGCAGTACTTC TRBV5-4 once TRBD1 TRBJ2-7 14
CAWVEYRVNYGYTF TGTGCCTGGGTAGAATACAGGGTGAACTATGGCTACACCTTC TRBV30 . . TRBJ1-2 14
CATSSTGATDTQFF TGTGCCACCAGTTCGACAGGGGCTACAGATACGCAGTTCTTC TRBV24-1 . TRBD1 TRBJ2-1 14